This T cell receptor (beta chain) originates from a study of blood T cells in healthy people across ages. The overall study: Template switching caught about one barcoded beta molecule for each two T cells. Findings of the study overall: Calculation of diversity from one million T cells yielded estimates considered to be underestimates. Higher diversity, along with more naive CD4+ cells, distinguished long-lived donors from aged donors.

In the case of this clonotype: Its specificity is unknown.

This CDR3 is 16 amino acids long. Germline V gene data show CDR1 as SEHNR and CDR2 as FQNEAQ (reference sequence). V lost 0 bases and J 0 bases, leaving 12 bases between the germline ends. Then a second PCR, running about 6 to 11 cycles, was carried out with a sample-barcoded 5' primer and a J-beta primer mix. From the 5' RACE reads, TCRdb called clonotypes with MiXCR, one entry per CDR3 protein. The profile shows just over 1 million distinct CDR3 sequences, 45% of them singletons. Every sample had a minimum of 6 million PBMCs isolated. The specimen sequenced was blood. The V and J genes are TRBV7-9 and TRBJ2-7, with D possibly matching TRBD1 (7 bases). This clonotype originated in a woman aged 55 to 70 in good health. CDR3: CASSLAGGQSSYEQYF. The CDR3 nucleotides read TGTGCCAGCAGCTTAGCGGGGGGACAGAGCTCCTACGAGCAGTACTTC. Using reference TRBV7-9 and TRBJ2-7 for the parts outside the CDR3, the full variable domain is DTGVSQNPRHKITKRGQNVTFRCDPISEHNRLYWYRQTLGQGPEFLTYFQNEAQLEKSRLLSDRFSAERPKGSFSTLEIQRTEQGDSAMYLCASSLAGGQSSYEQYFGPGTRLTVT.